These 14 T cell receptor beta chains originate from one sample sequenced in a study of blood T cell repertoires in COVID-19. Sequenced by immunoSEQ multiplex PCR; TCRdb stores in-frame clones only, minus some. The data contain 150,000 to 200,000 clones, approximately 87% of them singletons. Sequenced: peripheral blood. All receptors derive from an older woman with COVID-19, enrolled during active disease.

J is TRBJ2-5 and V is TRBV11-2, with 7 bases identical to TRBD2. The V gene end was trimmed by 1 base and the J gene end by 4 bases; junction bases not matched to a gene: 6. Germline-derived CDR1 and CDR2 are SGHAT and FQNNGV. The CDR3 consists of 15 residues. The CDR3 DNA reads as TGTGCCAGCAGCTTAGGGGGGGGTCCTCGAGAGACCCAGTACTTC. Translating gives CASSLGGGPRETQYF.

CDR3 in DNA: TGTGCCAGCAGTTTAGGCAGACTATACAATGAGCAGTTCTTC. Encoded protein: CASSLGRLYNEQFF. V and J are TRBV28 and TRBJ2-1, with D perhaps matching TRBD2 (5 bases). The CDR3 runs 14 residues. CDR1 is MDHEN and CDR2 is SYDVKM in the germline V gene. V gave up 2 bases and J gave up 4 bases, with 9 bases separating them.

Comments on this clone: This CDR3 is also generated by other DNA sequences in the sample. This chain connects TRBV24-1 to TRBJ1-5; 8 bases fit TRBD1. Germline V CDR1 and CDR2: KGHDR, SFDVKD. This CDR3 contains 16 residues. The V segment lost 3 bases and the J segment 3 bases; nucleotides outside the gene matches: 6. CDR3 DNA: TGTGCCACCAGTGATCCCGGGACAGGCAACAATCAGCCCCAGCATTTT. Its protein product is CATSDPGTGNNQPQHF.

This chain connects TRBV5-6 to TRBJ2-1, with TRBD2 identical over 11 bases. Losses at the gene ends were 2 bases for V and 6 bases for J; bases not matched to a gene: 4. Germline V lookup: CDR1 SGHDT, CDR2 YYEEEE. CDR3 size: 15 residues. The CDR3 reads CASSLLAGVSNEQFF. DNA of the CDR3: TGTGCCAGCAGCTTACTAGCGGGAGTTTCCAATGAGCAGTTCTTC.

The chain couples TRBV27 to TRBJ2-7; tentatively, D is TRBD1 (6 bases). The CDR3 length is 14 residues. The V end was cut by 6 bases, the J end by 2 bases, with 14 bases between. Germline values: CDR1 MNHEY, CDR2 SMNVEV (reference sequence). The chain's CDR3 is CASSHFDRTYEQYF. CDR3 nucleotide sequence: TGTGCCAGCAGCCATTTTGACAGGACCTACGAGCAGTACTTC.

A remark on this clone: This sample includes further DNA sequences coding for the same CDR3. V gene TRBV24-1 combines with J gene TRBJ1-5, with TRBD1 matching 8 bases. The CDR3 consists of 16 residues. Germline assignment: CDR1 KGHDR and CDR2 SFDVKD. V lost 4 bases and J lost 1; bases outside the gene matches: 5. The CDR3 DNA sequence: TGTGCCACCAGTGACCCAGACAGGGGAAGCAATCAGCCCCAGCATTTT. Its translation: CATSDPDRGSNQPQHF.

J is TRBJ2-1 and V is TRBV5-1; 12 nucleotides line up with TRBD2. V was clipped by 0 bases and J by 8 bases; unmatched bases: 3. The CDR3 has 15 residues. Germline-derived CDR1 and CDR2 are SGHRS and YFSETQ. CDR3 in DNA: TGCGCCAGCAGCTTGGGACTAGCGGGAGTTGATGAGCAGTTCTTC. It translates to CASSLGLAGVDEQFF.

This chain connects TRBV6-5 to TRBJ1-5, with D possibly TRBD1 on 6 matching bases. Trimming took 10 bases from V and 0 from J, leaving 13 bases between them. The CDR3 loop spans 14 amino acids. Germline values: CDR1 MNHEY, CDR2 SVGAGI. The CDR3 DNA is TGTGCCACCGCTCCAGGGGTTAGCAATCAGCCCCAGCATTTT. This translates into CATAPGVSNQPQHF.

The V gene is TRBV6-6, the J gene TRBJ1-1, with 8 nucleotides matching TRBD1. V dropped 6 bases and J dropped 1; count of bases not matched to a gene: 10. CDR3 length: 16 residues. The germline CDR1 and CDR2 sequences are MNHNY and SVGAGI (reference sequence). CDR3 sequence: CASSPPQTGANTEAFF. CDR3 coding DNA: TGTGCCAGCAGCCCCCCCCAGACAGGGGCGAACACTGAAGCTTTCTTT.

The chain employs TRBV6-5 and TRBJ2-7, with 11 bases that match TRBD1. The junction had 6 bases not matched to a gene; V was cut back by 5 bases and J by 3 bases. Germline lookup yields CDR1 MNHEY and CDR2 SVGAGI. The CDR3 is made up of 15 amino acids. The CDR3 DNA is TGTGCCAGCAGTCAGGGACAGGGGGTAATCTACGAGCAGTACTTC. Amino acid sequence: CASSQGQGVIYEQYF.

The V and J genes are TRBV24-1 and TRBJ2-5; D ambiguous. The CDR3 is 14 amino acids. V lost 1 base and J 1 base, leaving 6 bases between the germline ends. Germline CDR1 reads KGHDR; CDR2 reads SFDVKD. Here the CDR3 reads CATSDLRSQETQYF. The CDR3 region has the DNA TGTGCCACCAGTGATTTAAGGAGCCAAGAGACCCAGTACTTC.

The chain combines TRBV6-5 with TRBJ2-7; 9 positions agree with TRBD1. Trimming took 4 bases from V and 6 from J; bases not matched to a gene: 7. The CDR3 length is 14 residues. CDR1 is MNHEY and CDR2 is SVGAGI in the germline V gene. CDR3 amino acids: CASSFQGTGSEQYF. The CDR3 nucleotides are TGTGCCAGCAGTTTTCAGGGGACAGGGTCCGAGCAGTACTTC.

The chain couples TRBV28 to TRBJ1-2; D not certain. Germline V gene data show CDR1 as MDHEN and CDR2 as SYDVKM. V lost 11 bases and J 8 bases, leaving 21 bases between the germline ends. The CDR3 has 13 residues. The CDR3 DNA reads as TGTGCCGTCAACCTAGTAGCTACGAAGGGCTACACCTTC. Protein: CAVNLVATKGYTF.

The gene calls are TRBV29-1 and TRBJ2-7; possibly TRBD2 for D (5 bases). CDR1 and CDR2 (germline): SQVTM, ANQGSEA. Trimming took off 7 bases at V and 3 bases at J, with 10 bases between the two ends. The CDR3 is 11 amino acids. The CDR3 DNA follows: TGCAGCGGAGGAGGCTACTACGAGCAGTACTTC. It codes for CSGGGYYEQYF.